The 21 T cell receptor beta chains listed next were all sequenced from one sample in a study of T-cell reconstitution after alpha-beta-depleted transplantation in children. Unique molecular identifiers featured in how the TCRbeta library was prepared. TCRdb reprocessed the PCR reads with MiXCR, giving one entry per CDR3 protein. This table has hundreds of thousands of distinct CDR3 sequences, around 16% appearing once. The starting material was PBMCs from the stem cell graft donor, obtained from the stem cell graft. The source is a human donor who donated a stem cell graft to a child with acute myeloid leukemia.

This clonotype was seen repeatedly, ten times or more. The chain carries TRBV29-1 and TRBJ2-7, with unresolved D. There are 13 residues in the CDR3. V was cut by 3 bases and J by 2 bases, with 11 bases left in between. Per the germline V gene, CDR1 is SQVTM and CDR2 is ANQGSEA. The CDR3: CSVEVSAPYEQYF. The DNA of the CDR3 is TGCAGCGTTGAGGTCTCAGCTCCCTACGAGCAGTACTTC.

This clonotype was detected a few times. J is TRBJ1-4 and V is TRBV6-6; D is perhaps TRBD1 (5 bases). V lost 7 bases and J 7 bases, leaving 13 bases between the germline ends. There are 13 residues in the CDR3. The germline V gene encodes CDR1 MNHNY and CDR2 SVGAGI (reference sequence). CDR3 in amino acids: CASMGRAGEKLFF. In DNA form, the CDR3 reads TGTGCCAGCATGGGCAGGGCCGGTGAAAAACTGTTTTTT.

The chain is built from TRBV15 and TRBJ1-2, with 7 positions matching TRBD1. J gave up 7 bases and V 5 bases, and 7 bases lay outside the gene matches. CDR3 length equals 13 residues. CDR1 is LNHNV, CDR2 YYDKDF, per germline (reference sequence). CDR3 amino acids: CATSPREGAGYTF. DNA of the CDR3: TGTGCCACCAGCCCACGGGAGGGGGCTGGCTACACCTTC. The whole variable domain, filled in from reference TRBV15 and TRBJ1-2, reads DAMVIQNPRYQVTQFGKPVTLSCSQTLNHNVMYWYQQKSSQAPKLLFHYYDKDFNNEADTPDNFQSRRPNTSFCFLDIRSPGLGDTAMYLCATSPREGAGYTFGSGTRLTVV.

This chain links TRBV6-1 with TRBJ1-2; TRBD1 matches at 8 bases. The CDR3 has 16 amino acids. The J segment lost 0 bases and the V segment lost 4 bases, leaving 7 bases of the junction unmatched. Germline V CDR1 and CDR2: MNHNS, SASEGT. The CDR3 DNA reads TGTGCCAGCAGTGGGACAGGGCGGAAAGCTAACTATGGCTACACCTTC. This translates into CASSGTGRKANYGYTF.

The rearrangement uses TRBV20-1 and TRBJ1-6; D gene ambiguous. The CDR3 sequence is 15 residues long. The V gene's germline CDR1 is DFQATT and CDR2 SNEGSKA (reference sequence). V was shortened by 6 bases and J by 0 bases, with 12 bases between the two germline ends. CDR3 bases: TGCAGTGCCCGACCGTCGAGCTCCTATAATTCACCCCTCCACTTT. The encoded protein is CSARPSSSYNSPLHF.

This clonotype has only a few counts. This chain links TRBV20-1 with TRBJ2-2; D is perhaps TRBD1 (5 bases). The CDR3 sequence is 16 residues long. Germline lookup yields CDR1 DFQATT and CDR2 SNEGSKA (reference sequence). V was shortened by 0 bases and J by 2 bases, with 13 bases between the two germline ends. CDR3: CSARDPSGPNTGELFF. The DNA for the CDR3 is TGCAGTGCTAGAGATCCGTCAGGGCCAAACACCGGGGAGCTGTTTTTT.

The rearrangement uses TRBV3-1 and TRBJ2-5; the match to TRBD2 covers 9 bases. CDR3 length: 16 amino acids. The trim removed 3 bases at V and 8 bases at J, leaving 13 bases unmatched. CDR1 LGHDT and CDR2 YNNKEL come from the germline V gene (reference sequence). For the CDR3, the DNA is TGTGCCAGCAGCCATACCGACCGGACTAGCGCCCACACCCAGTACTTC. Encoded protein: CASSHTDRTSAHTQYF.

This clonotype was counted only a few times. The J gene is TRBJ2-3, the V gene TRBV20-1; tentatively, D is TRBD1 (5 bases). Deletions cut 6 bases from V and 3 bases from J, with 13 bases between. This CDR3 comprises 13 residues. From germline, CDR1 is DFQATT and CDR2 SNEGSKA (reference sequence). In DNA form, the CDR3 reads TGCAGTGCGTCAACAGGAATGACAGATACGCAGTATTTT. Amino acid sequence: CSASTGMTDTQYF.

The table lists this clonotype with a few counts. CDR3 in DNA: TGTGCCAGCAGCTCCGGCCCGGGACAGGCTAACAATGAGCAGTTCTTC. This sequence encodes CASSSGPGQANNEQFF. The chain recombines TRBV7-2 with TRBJ2-1; 8 nucleotides align to TRBD1. J was trimmed by 5 bases and V by 4 bases; bases with no gene match: 10. Germline values: CDR1 SGHTA, CDR2 FQGNSA. The CDR3 runs 16 residues.

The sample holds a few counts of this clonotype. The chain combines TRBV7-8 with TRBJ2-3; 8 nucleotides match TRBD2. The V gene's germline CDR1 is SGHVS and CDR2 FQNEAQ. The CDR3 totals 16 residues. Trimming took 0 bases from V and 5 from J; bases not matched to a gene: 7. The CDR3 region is CASSLAKRGRIDTQYF. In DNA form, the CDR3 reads TGTGCCAGCAGCTTAGCCAAGCGGGGGAGGATAGATACGCAGTATTTT.

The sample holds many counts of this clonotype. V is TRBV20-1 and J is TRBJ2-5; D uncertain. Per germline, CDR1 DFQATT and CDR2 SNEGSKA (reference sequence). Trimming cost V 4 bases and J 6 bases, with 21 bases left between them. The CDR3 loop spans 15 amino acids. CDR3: CSAKDGTSGLKTQYF. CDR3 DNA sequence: TGCAGTGCTAAAGATGGCACGTCCGGGTTAAAGACCCAGTACTTC.

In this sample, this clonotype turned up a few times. This CDR3 is CASSPDRETYNEQFF. CDR3 nucleotides: TGTGCCAGCTCACCAGACAGAGAGACGTACAATGAGCAGTTCTTC. This rearrangement joins TRBV18 to TRBJ2-1, with D possibly TRBD1 on 5 matching bases. The germline V gene encodes CDR1 KGHSH and CDR2 LQKENI. This CDR3 has 15 residues. The V end was cut by 2 bases, the J end by 4 bases, with 12 bases between.

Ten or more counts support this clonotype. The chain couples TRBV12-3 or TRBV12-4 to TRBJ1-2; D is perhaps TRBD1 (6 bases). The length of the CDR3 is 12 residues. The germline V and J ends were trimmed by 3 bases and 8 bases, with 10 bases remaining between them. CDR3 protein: CASSFGGQGYTF. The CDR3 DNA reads TGTGCCAGCAGTTTCGGGGGGCAGGGCTACACCTTC.

The CDR3: CASSTGTGIGANVLTF. In DNA, the CDR3 is TGTGCCAGCAGCACAGGGACGGGAATTGGAGCCAACGTCCTGACTTTC. The chain links TRBV7-9 to TRBJ2-6, with a weak D call TRBD1 (6 bases). CDR1 and CDR2 (germline): SEHNR, FQNEAQ (reference sequence). The CDR3 is 16 residues long. The V gene lost 5 bases and the J gene lost 7 bases, with 18 bases spanning the gap. Full variable domain (remainder filled in from reference TRBV7-9 and TRBJ2-6): DTGVSQNPRHKITKRGQNVTFRCDPISEHNRLYWYRQTLGQGPEFLTYFQNEAQLEKSRLLSDRFSAERPKGSFSTLEIQRTEQGDSAMYLCASSTGTGIGANVLTFGAGSRLTVL.

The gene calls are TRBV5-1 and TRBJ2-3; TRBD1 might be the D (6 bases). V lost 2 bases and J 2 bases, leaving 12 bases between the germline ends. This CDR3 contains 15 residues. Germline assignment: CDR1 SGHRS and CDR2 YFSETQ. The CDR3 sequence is CASSFTKGHTDTQYF. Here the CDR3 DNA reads TGCGCCAGCAGCTTTACAAAGGGACACACAGATACGCAGTATTTT.

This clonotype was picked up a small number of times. The CDR3 nucleotides are TGCAGTGCTGTAGATAGCTACGAGCAGTACTTC. Encoded protein: CSAVDSYEQYF. J is TRBJ2-7 and V is TRBV20-1; D uncertain. V gave up 5 bases and J gave up 3 bases, with 8 bases separating them. The CDR3 extends over 11 amino acids. Germline V CDR1 and CDR2: DFQATT, SNEGSKA (reference sequence).

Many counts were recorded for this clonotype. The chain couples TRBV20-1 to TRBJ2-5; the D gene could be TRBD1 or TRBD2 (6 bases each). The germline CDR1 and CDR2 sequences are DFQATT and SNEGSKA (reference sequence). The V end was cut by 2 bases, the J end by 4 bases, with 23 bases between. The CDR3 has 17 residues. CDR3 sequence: CSARPPGRGRVVETQYF. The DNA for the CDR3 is TGCAGTGCTAGACCTCCGGGACGGGGGCGCGTGGTAGAGACCCAGTACTTC.

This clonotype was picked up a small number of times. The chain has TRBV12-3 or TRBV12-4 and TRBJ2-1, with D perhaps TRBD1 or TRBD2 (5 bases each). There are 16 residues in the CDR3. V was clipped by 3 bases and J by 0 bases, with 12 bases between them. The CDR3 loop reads CASSFWDGISYNEQFF. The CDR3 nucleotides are TGTGCCAGCAGTTTTTGGGACGGAATCTCCTACAATGAGCAGTTCTTC.

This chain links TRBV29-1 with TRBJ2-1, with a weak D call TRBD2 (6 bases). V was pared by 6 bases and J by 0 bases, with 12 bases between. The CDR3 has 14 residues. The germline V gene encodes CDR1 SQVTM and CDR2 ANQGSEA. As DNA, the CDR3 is TGCAGCGTCCATTCCGGGAGCTCCTACAATGAGCAGTTCTTC. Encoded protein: CSVHSGSSYNEQFF.

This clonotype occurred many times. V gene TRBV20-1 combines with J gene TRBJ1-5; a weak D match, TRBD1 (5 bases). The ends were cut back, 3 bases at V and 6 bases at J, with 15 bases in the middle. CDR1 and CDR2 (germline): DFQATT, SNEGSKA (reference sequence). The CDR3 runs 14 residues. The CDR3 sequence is CSASTGGNSQPQHF. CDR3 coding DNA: TGCAGTGCTAGTACGGGGGGTAATAGTCAGCCCCAGCATTTT.

The CDR3 protein is CASSNLSRGCEQYV. CDR3 bases: TGTGCCAGCAGCAATCTTAGCAGGGGGTGCGAGCAGTACGTC. The chain employs TRBV21-1 and TRBJ2-7; the table's D call TRBD1 went unverified against the DNA. TRBV21-1 is a listed pseudogene. CDR3 size: 14 residues.